Sequencing of this TCR beta chain was carried out in a study of tumor and adjacent non-tumor tissue in lung cancer. The wider study: About 4.17 million productive TCRbeta reads were obtained per sample on average.

Study outcomes and limitations: TCR diversity was significantly greater in tumor than normal lung tissue. Normal lung showed higher cumulative top 100 clone frequency than tumor.

Regarding this clonotype: The antigen remains undetermined.

RNA was extracted from bulk tissue without any cell sorting. The V and J ends lost 3 bases and 4 bases respectively, with 10 bases between them. CDR1 is KGHDR, CDR2 SFDVKD, per germline. The CDR3 is 14 residues long. The library came from three nested PCR rounds adapted from ARM-PCR protocols. TCRdb redid the calling of the multiplex PCR reads with MiXCR, one entry per CDR3 protein. The sample records some 74,000 distinct CDR3 sequences, 72% being singletons. The chain has TRBV24-1 and TRBJ2-3; the D is unclear. The sample was lung tumor tissue. This TCR was recovered from a woman aged 40 to 55 with non-small cell lung cancer. Written as DNA, the CDR3 is TGTGCCACCAGTGATACCCGCAGCGCAGATACGCAGTATTTT. This sequence encodes CATSDTRSADTQYF.